This TCR beta chain was observed in a study of vaccination and CD4 T cells after COVID-19. Across the study: Participants got two doses of BNT162b2 or mRNA-1273 vaccine. The interval from dose two to post-vaccine sampling had a median of 72 days, and it ranged from 14 to 241.

This clonotype was found a few times. Its cognate antigen is unknown. The treatment here: roughly ten-day PBMC culture with coronavirus spike peptide pools or control peptides (ViraFEST assay). Gathered ahead of the COVID-19 pandemic (2011-2018) were the CD4+ T cells of the unexposed donor. Expansion of antigen-specific T cells with peptide pools by ViraFEST preceded sequencing of TCRs. Researchers used the Oncomine TCR Beta short-read assay to sequence DNA from cultured CD4+ T cells. TCRdb re-called the PCR reads with MiXCR, one entry per CDR3 protein. The table includes around 5,700 distinct CDR3 sequences, approximately 42% detected once. With 5 bases removed from V and 4 bases from J, the gap between germline ends came to 15 bases. This CDR3 region has 15 residues. Germline V CDR1 and CDR2: MNHEY, SVGEGT.

The sequence derives from a human donor in good health. Sequences were obtained from CD4+ T cells from blood, cultured in vitro. The rearrangement uses TRBV6-2 or TRBV6-3 and TRBJ2-1; possibly TRBD1 or TRBD2 for D (5 bases each). In DNA form, the CDR3 reads TGTGCCAGCAGTACCCGGGACCAGCTTTACAATGAGCAGTTCTTC. Translation gives CASSTRDQLYNEQFF.